A single sample gave rise to the 11 T cell receptor beta chains below, sequenced in a study of blood T cell repertoires in COVID-19. Data came from immunoSEQ multiplex PCR; TCRdb stores just in-frame clones and leaves some out. This table has approximately 220,000 clones, approximately 87% appearing once. Sequencing was performed on peripheral blood. The receptors stem from a woman in her fifties or sixties with acute or convalescent COVID-19.

This rearrangement joins TRBV6-5 to TRBJ1-3; D gene uncertain. Looked up from germline, CDR1 is MNHEY and CDR2 is SVGAGI. Deletions cut 5 bases from V and 2 bases from J, with 7 bases between. This CDR3 comprises 13 residues. The CDR3 DNA follows: TGTGCCAGCAGTCTTACAACTGGAAACACCATATATTTT. Translating it yields CASSLTTGNTIYF.

J is TRBJ1-3 and V is TRBV7-2; 8 bases agree with TRBD1. The CDR3 spans 13 residues. Trimming removed 5 bases from V and 8 bases from J; junction bases left unmatched: 5. Germline assignment: CDR1 SGHTA and CDR2 FQGNSA. The CDR3 sequence is CASSVTGADTIYF. CDR3 in DNA: TGTGCCAGCAGCGTGACAGGGGCGGACACCATATATTTT.

The sample holds a few counts of this clone. This chain links TRBV27 with TRBJ1-2; maybe TRBD1 (5 bases). Trimming stripped 5 bases from V and 2 bases from J, with 15 bases between. The CDR3 loop spans 15 amino acids. Germline lookup yields CDR1 MNHEY and CDR2 SMNVEV (reference sequence). The CDR3 DNA sequence: TGTGCCAGCAGTGAGGCAGGGCGGTCCAACTATGGCTACACCTTC. This translates into CASSEAGRSNYGYTF.

In this sample, this clone turned up a few times. The chain employs TRBV11-3 and TRBJ1-1; D is possibly TRBD1 (6 bases). CDR1 is SGHNT, CDR2 YENEEA, per germline. CDR3 length equals 15 residues. The V end was cut by 5 bases, the J end by 4 bases, with 17 bases between. The CDR3 DNA follows: TGTGCCAGCAGCCCCGGGGGGGGCGCCGCCACTGAAGCTTTCTTT. Translation: CASSPGGGAATEAFF.

The chain has TRBV16 and TRBJ2-7; the match to TRBD2 covers 11 bases. Trimming cost V 2 bases and J 2 bases; bases outside gene matches: 8. Germline V lookup: CDR1 KGHSY, CDR2 FQNENV. The CDR3 spans 17 residues. CDR3 amino acids: CASSQASGLAATYEQYF. CDR3 coding DNA: TGTGCCAGCAGCCAAGCCTCGGGACTAGCGGCGACCTACGAGCAGTACTTC.

The rearrangement uses TRBV5-5 and TRBJ1-2, with TRBD1 matching 9 bases. The germline gives CDR1 SGHKS, CDR2 YYEKEE (reference sequence). The CDR3 is 13 amino acids. The J segment lost 8 bases and the V segment lost 5 bases, leaving 7 bases of the junction unmatched. CDR3 in DNA: TGTGCCAGCAGGTTACAGGGGGCTGGAGGCTACACCTTC. Amino acid sequence: CASRLQGAGGYTF. Looking up the rest from reference TRBV5-5 and TRBJ1-2 gives the full variable domain: DAGVTQSPTHLIKTRGQQVTLRCSPISGHKSVSWYQQVLGQGPQFIFQYYEKEERGRGNFPDRFSARQFPNYSSELNVNALLLGDSALYLCASRLQGAGGYTFGSGTRLTVV.

The chain recombines TRBV29-1 with TRBJ1-2, with unresolved D. Germline assignment: CDR1 SQVTM and CDR2 ANQGSEA. Deletions cut 4 bases from V and 4 bases from J, with 16 bases between. The CDR3 consists of 14 residues. CDR3 protein: CSVGVTGYGYGYTF. DNA of the CDR3: TGCAGCGTTGGCGTTACGGGGTACGGCTATGGCTACACCTTC. Complete variable domain (other parts from reference TRBV29-1 and TRBJ1-2): SAVISQKPSRDICQRGTSLTIQCQVDSQVTMMFWYRQQPGQSLTLIATANQGSEATYESGFVIDKFPISRPNLTFSTLTVSNMSPEDSSIYLCSVGVTGYGYGYTFGSGTRLTVV.

This sequence joins TRBV20-1 and TRBJ1-2; the D gene is possibly TRBD1 (5 bases). CDR3 length: 10 residues. The V gene lost 1 base and the J gene lost 10 bases, with 7 bases spanning the gap. Germline CDR1 reads DFQATT; CDR2 reads SNEGSKA (reference sequence). The CDR3 DNA reads TGCAGTGCTAGAGGGACACCCTACACCTTC. This sequence encodes CSARGTPYTF.

This chain joins TRBV6-2 or TRBV6-3 and TRBJ2-2; 13 bases fit TRBD2. Germline V gene data show CDR1 as MNHEY and CDR2 as SVGEGT. After removal of 4 bases from V and 7 bases from J, the junction contained 12 bases not matched to a gene. The CDR3 totals 18 residues. The CDR3 here is CASSSRSTSGRPGGELFF. In nucleotides, the CDR3 is TGTGCCAGCAGTTCAAGATCGACTAGCGGGAGGCCCGGCGGGGAGCTGTTTTTT.

Concerning this clone: Mismatch with germline at one junction end may stem from a read error. The chain has TRBV2 and TRBJ1-2; D not resolved. This CDR3 spans 13 amino acids. From germline, CDR1 is SNHLY and CDR2 FYNNEI. The CDR3: CASYEARGNGYIF. CDR3 coding DNA: TGTGCCAGCTACGAAGCAAGAGGGAATGGCTACATCTTC. The full variable domain, completed using reference TRBV2 and TRBJ1-2, is EPEVTQTPSHQVTQMGQEVILRCVPISNHLYFYWYRQILGQKVEFLVSFYNNEISEKSEIFDDQFSVERPDGSNFTLKIRSTKLEDSAMYFCASYEARGNGYIFGSGTRLTVV.

The chain links TRBV15 to TRBJ2-3, with 7 positions matching TRBD2. V shed 0 bases, J shed 0 bases, and the junction held 15 bases outside the gene matches. The CDR3 consists of 20 residues. The germline V gene encodes CDR1 LNHNV and CDR2 YYDKDF (reference sequence). CDR3 sequence (DNA): TGTGCCACCAGCAGAGATCGATTTGTCGGCGGGAGTGCTAGCACAGATACGCAGTATTTT. Protein sequence: CATSRDRFVGGSASTDTQYF.